This T cell receptor beta chain was sequenced in a study of blood T cell repertoires in COVID-19. Study details: The United States, Italy and Spain supplied acute and convalescent COVID-19 samples. T cells, B-cell-depleted T cells, or PBMCs provided the cDNA or gDNA that served as material.

V was cut by 2 bases and J by 4 bases, with 17 bases left in between. Germline values: CDR1 SGHTA, CDR2 FQGTGA. This CDR3 is 16 amino acids long. Per the authors' pipeline: Counts of nucleated cells, estimated from reference gene primer amplification, were obtained. TCRdb keeps only in-frame clones here, not all; method: immunoSEQ multiplex PCR. From that table come the V and J calls and clone size; the DNA was used to work out D and trimming. The sample records about 270,000 clones, about 89% being singletons. This clonotype originated in a woman aged 45-59 years with acute or convalescent COVID-19. The chain uses TRBV7-3 and TRBJ1-1, with TRBD1 as a possible D gene (5 bases). Sequenced material: peripheral blood. The DNA for the CDR3 is TGTGCCAGCAGCTTACTCAGGGTGGGGGAGGGCACTGAAGCTTTCTTT. Amino acids: CASSLLRVGEGTEAFF.